These 19 T cell receptor beta chains originate from one sample sequenced in a study of blood T cell repertoires in COVID-19 (dated by TCRdb to 2018 to 2020). Libraries were made using the immunoSEQ multiplex PCR assay. TCRdb re-hosts the immuneACCESS table, in-frame sequences only. Its copies lack some clones; in the studies checked, an unresolved V gene accounts for under half of them, and the cause for the rest is not known. The sample profile shows about 270,000 clones; more than 70% of them were found once. The ten largest make up more than 0.95% of the sample. Sample: PBMCs or T cells enriched from blood (not recorded which). The receptors stem from a woman aged 40 to 50 with acute COVID-19.

The chain recombines TRBV7-2 with TRBJ2-1; D gene ambiguous. Germline V lookup: CDR1 SGHTA, CDR2 FQGNSA. The V end was cut by 1 base, the J end by 3 bases, with 7 bases between. The CDR3 contains 14 residues. The CDR3 DNA is TGTGCCAGCAGCTTAGGGCAATACTACAATGAGCAGTTCTTC. Translated, it gives CASSLGQYYNEQFF.

The chain couples TRBV25-1 to TRBJ2-7; TRBD1 is a possible D gene (6 bases). Trimming stripped 1 base from V and 2 bases from J, with 12 bases between. Germline assignment: CDR1 MGHDK and CDR2 SYGVNS. The CDR3 is 15 amino acids. CDR3 in amino acids: CASSESGHRTYEQYF. The CDR3, as DNA: TGTGCCAGCAGTGAATCGGGACATCGAACCTACGAGCAGTACTTC.

The rearrangement joins TRBV18 to TRBJ1-3, with D uncertain. CDR1 and CDR2 from the germline V gene are KGHSH and LQKENI. The CDR3 covers 16 residues. Trimming pared 2 bases from V and 2 bases from J, leaving 13 bases between. The CDR3, as DNA: TGTGCCAGCTCACCATCTTCAGTTCGGGCTGGAAACACCATATATTTT. As protein: CASSPSSVRAGNTIYF.

The V and J genes are TRBV12-3 or TRBV12-4 and TRBJ2-7; D is possibly TRBD2 (5 bases). The V end was cut by 3 bases, the J end by 6 bases, with 12 bases between. CDR3 length: 13 amino acids. CDR3 in amino acids: CASSFLLVGEQYV. The CDR3 coding sequence is TGTGCCAGCAGTTTCTTACTAGTCGGCGAGCAGTACGTC.

The gene calls are TRBV30 and TRBJ1-4; maybe TRBD1 (6 bases). Germline V gene data show CDR1 as GTSNPN and CDR2 as SVGIG (reference sequence). This CDR3 has 15 amino acids. V was pared by 8 bases and J by 3 bases, with 19 bases between. CDR3 in amino acids: CAGQQGTTANEKLFF. The CDR3 coding sequence is TGTGCCGGTCAACAGGGTACGACGGCTAATGAAAAACTGTTTTTT.

The chain couples TRBV2 to TRBJ2-2; possible D gene TRBD1, 6 bases. Trimming took off 6 bases at V and 7 bases at J, with 15 bases between the two ends. CDR1 SNHLY and CDR2 FYNNEI come from the germline V gene. The CDR3 is made up of 14 amino acids. The CDR3 loop is CASRETGLGGELFF. The CDR3 DNA is TGTGCCAGCAGAGAAACAGGGTTGGGCGGGGAGCTGTTTTTT.

This clone occurred once. CDR3 loop: CASREGQGLNSPLHF. DNA of the CDR3: TGTGCCAGCAGAGAAGGACAGGGGCTTAATTCACCCCTCCACTTT. The J gene is TRBJ1-6, the V gene TRBV9, with TRBD1 matching over 9 bases. The junction had 6 bases not matched to a gene; V was cut back by 5 bases and J by 6 bases. This CDR3 is 15 amino acids long. Per the germline V gene, CDR1 is SGDLS and CDR2 is YYNGEE.

This CDR3 reads CASSQQRSDSDYEQYV. The CDR3, as DNA: TGCGCCAGCAGCCAGCAGAGGTCGGACTCGGACTACGAGCAGTACGTC. V is TRBV5-1 and J is TRBJ2-7; D is possibly TRBD2 (5 bases). CDR1 is SGHRS, CDR2 YFSETQ, per germline. Trimming left V 4 bases short and J 3 bases short, with 20 bases between. The CDR3 covers 16 residues.

The chain links TRBV12-3 or TRBV12-4 to TRBJ2-7; perhaps TRBD2 as D (6 bases). V was cut by 5 bases and J by 4 bases, with 12 bases left in between. This CDR3 spans 13 amino acids. The CDR3 sequence: CASSLQGGYEQYV. The CDR3 nucleotides are TGTGCCAGCAGTCTCCAGGGAGGTTACGAGCAGTACGTC.

The chain carries TRBV27 and TRBJ1-1, with D unclear. The CDR3 loop spans 13 amino acids. The germline gives CDR1 MNHEY, CDR2 SMNVEV (reference sequence). The germline V and J ends were trimmed by 3 bases and 6 bases, with 11 bases remaining between them. The CDR3 here is CASSFVVRAEAFF. The CDR3 coding sequence is TGTGCCAGCAGTTTCGTCGTGCGGGCTGAAGCTTTCTTT.

CDR3 in DNA: TGCGCCAGCTCTGAAGGGACAGATGAGACCCAGTACTTC. Its protein product is CASSEGTDETQYF. The rearrangement links TRBV10-1 to TRBJ2-5; TRBD1 matches at 7 bases. The V segment lost 8 bases and the J segment 5 bases; nucleotides outside the gene matches: 8. The V gene's germline CDR1 is WNHNN and CDR2 SYGVQD (reference sequence). The CDR3 is 13 amino acids.

This chain links TRBV28 with TRBJ1-2; the match to TRBD1 covers 9 bases. The CDR3 is 14 amino acids. Germline V gives CDR1 MDHEN, CDR2 SYDVKM. V gave up 7 bases and J gave up 2 bases; unmatched junction bases: 5. The CDR3 DNA is TGTGCCAGCACCAGGACAGGGGTAAACTATGGCTACACCTTC. It yields the protein CASTRTGVNYGYTF.

This clone was found once. The chain uses TRBV10-1 and TRBJ1-1; D is uncertain. Germline assignment: CDR1 WNHNN and CDR2 SYGVQD (reference sequence). The CDR3 contains 13 residues. Trimming pared 9 bases from V and 1 base from J, leaving 12 bases between. CDR3 loop: CARLTPQNTEAFF. The CDR3 nucleotides are TGCGCCAGGTTGACACCCCAGAACACTGAAGCTTTCTTT.

The chain recombines TRBV28 with TRBJ2-2, with D hard to call. This CDR3 is built from 11 residues. The germline gives CDR1 MDHEN, CDR2 SYDVKM. Trimming pared 6 bases from V and 6 bases from J, leaving 5 bases between. CDR3 sequence (DNA): TGTGCCAGCAGGGCCCCCGGGGAGCTGTTTTTT. It encodes CASRAPGELFF.

The chain employs TRBV5-1 and TRBJ2-1; 7 positions match TRBD1. Germline V gene sequence: CDR1 SGHRS, CDR2 YFSETQ. The CDR3 contains 12 residues. The J segment lost 9 bases and the V segment lost 4 bases, leaving 4 bases of the junction unmatched. The CDR3 DNA reads as TGCGCCAGCAGCCCTGCAGGGGGTGAGCAGTTCTTC. Translating it yields CASSPAGGEQFF. Drawing the rest from reference TRBV5-1 and TRBJ2-1, the complete variable domain is KAGVTQTPRYLIKTRGQQVTLSCSPISGHRSVSWYQQTPGQGLQFLFEYFSETQRNKGNFPGRFSGRQFSNSRSEMNVSTLELGDSALYLCASSPAGGEQFFGPGTRLTVL.

CDR3 amino acids: CAISSTSDSGNTIYF. For the CDR3, the DNA is TGTGCCATCTCTTCCACGAGTGACTCTGGAAACACCATATATTTT. The chain carries TRBV6-5 and TRBJ1-3; no firm D call. Germline CDR1 and CDR2: MNHEY and SVGAGI. The CDR3 totals 15 residues. V lost 10 bases, J lost 0 bases, and 16 bases lay in between.

The rearrangement uses TRBV18 and TRBJ2-7; 9 bases are a match to TRBD2. The CDR3 sequence is 14 residues long. CDR1 is KGHSH, CDR2 LQKENI, per germline. J was trimmed by 7 bases and V by 0 bases; bases with no gene match: 4. DNA for the CDR3: TGTGCCAGCTCACCACCGGCTAGCGGGATGGAGCAGTACTTC. Encoded protein: CASSPPASGMEQYF.

This chain joins TRBV4-2 and TRBJ2-1; the D gene is possibly TRBD1 (7 bases). Germline CDR1 is LGHNA and CDR2 is YNFKEQ. The CDR3 has 16 amino acids. V lost 0 bases and J lost 4, with 13 bases in between. CDR3 sequence: CASSQDRGTEYNEQFF. As DNA, the CDR3 is TGTGCCAGCAGCCAAGATCGCGGGACAGAGTACAATGAGCAGTTCTTC.

V gene TRBV7-2 combines with J gene TRBJ2-6; TRBD1 is a possible D gene (6 bases). Germline V gene lookup returns CDR1 SGHTA and CDR2 FQGNSA. There are 18 residues in the CDR3. Deletions cut 3 bases from V and 1 base from J, with 16 bases between. The CDR3 spells CASSFWGLGWSGANVLTF. In nucleotides, the CDR3 is TGTGCCAGCAGCTTCTGGGGGCTTGGCTGGTCTGGGGCCAACGTCCTGACTTTC.